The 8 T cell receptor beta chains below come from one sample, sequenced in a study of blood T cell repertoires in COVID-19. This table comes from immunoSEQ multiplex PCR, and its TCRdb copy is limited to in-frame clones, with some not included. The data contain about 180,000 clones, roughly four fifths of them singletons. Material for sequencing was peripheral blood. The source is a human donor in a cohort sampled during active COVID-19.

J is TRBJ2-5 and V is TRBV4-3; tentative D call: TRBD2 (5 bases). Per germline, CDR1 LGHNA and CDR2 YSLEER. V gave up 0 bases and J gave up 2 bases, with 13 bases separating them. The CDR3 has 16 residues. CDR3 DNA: TGCGCCAGCAGCCAAGAAATTACGAGCGGACAAGAGACCCAGTACTTC. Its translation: CASSQEITSGQETQYF.

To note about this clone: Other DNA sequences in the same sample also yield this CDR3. Written as DNA, the CDR3 is TGCGCCAGCAGCCTGACAGGGAGCTCCTACGAGCAGTACTTC. Translation gives CASSLTGSSYEQYF. This chain links TRBV5-1 with TRBJ2-7, with 7 bases aligning to TRBD1. Germline CDR1 reads SGHRS; CDR2 reads YFSETQ. This CDR3 is 14 amino acids long. The junction had 4 bases not matched to a gene; V was cut back by 4 bases and J by 0 bases.

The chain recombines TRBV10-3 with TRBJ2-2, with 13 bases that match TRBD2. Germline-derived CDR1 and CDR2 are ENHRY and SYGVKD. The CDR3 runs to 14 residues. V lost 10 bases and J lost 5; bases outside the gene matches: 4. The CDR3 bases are TGTGCCACTCGGACTAGCGGGGGAACCGGGGAGCTGTTTTTT. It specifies CATRTSGGTGELFF.

The CDR3 reads CASSKGQGSAHYNEQFF. CDR3 coding DNA: TGTGCCAGTAGTAAGGGACAGGGGTCTGCTCATTACAATGAGCAGTTCTTC. This sequence joins TRBV19 and TRBJ2-1; TRBD1 matches at 10 bases. V gave up 4 bases and J gave up 4 bases; unmatched junction bases: 10. Germline CDR1 reads LNHDA; CDR2 reads SQIVND (reference sequence). The CDR3 has 17 residues.

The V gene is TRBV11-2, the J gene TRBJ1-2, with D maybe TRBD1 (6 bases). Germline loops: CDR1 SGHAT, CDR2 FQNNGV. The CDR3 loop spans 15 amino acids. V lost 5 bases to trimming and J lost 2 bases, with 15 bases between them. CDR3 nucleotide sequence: TGTGCCAGCAGCCCTGGCACAGGGCCGAACTATGGCTACACCTTC. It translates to CASSPGTGPNYGYTF.

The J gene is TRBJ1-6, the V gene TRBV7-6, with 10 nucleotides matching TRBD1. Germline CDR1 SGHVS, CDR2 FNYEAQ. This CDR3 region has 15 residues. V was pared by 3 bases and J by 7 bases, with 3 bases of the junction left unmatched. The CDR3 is CASSLTGGENSPLHF. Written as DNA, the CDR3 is TGTGCCAGCAGCTTGACAGGGGGCGAGAATTCACCCCTCCACTTT. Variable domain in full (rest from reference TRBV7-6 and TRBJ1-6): GAGVSQSPRYKVTKRGQDVALRCDPISGHVSLYWYRQALGQGPEFLTYFNYEAQQDKSGLPNDRFSAERPEGSISTLTIQRTEQRDSAMYRCASSLTGGENSPLHFGNGTRLTVT.

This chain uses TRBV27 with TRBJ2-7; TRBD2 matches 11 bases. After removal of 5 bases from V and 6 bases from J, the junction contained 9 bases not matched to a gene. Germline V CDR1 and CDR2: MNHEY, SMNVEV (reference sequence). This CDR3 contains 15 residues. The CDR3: CASSPRSGRALEQYF. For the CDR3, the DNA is TGTGCCAGCAGTCCCCGTAGCGGGAGGGCTCTCGAGCAGTACTTC.

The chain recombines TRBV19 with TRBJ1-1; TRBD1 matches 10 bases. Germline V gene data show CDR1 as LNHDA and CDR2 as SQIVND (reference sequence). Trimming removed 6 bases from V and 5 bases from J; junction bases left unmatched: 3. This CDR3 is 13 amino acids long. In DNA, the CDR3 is TGTGCCAGTAGGAGGACAGGGGGAACTGAAGCTTTCTTT. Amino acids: CASRRTGGTEAFF. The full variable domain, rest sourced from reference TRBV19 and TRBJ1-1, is DGGITQSPKYLFRKEGQNVTLSCEQNLNHDAMYWYRQDPGQGLRLIYYSQIVNDFQKGDIAEGYSVSREKKESFPLTVTSAQKNPTAFYLCASRRTGGTEAFFGQGTRLTVV.